This T cell receptor (beta chain) was obtained from a study of blood T cell repertoires in COVID-19. Study information: COVID-19 samples, acute and convalescent, were from the United States, Italy and Spain.

Some clones are missing from TCRdb's copy, which holds only in-frame ones; the method was immunoSEQ multiplex PCR. The table has about 300,000 clones, around nine tenths seen once. CDR1 and CDR2 (germline): SGHRS, YFSETQ. This CDR3 has 13 residues. With 5 bases removed from V and 3 bases from J, the gap between germline ends came to 9 bases. The chain joins TRBV5-1 to TRBJ1-3; no firm D call. The sequence was collected from a woman in her twenties or thirties with COVID-19, enrolled during active disease. The sample consisted of peripheral blood. The CDR3 nucleotides are TGCGCCAGCAGTCGGGAGAGTGGAAACACCATATATTTT. It codes for CASSRESGNTIYF.